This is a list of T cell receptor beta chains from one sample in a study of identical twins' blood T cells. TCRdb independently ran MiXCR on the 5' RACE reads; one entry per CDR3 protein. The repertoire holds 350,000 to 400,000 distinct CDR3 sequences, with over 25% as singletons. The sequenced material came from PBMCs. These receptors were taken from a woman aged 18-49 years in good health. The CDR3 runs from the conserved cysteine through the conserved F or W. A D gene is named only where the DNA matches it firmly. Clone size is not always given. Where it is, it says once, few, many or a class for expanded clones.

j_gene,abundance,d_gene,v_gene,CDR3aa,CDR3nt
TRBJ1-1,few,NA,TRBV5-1,CASSSRSDRLVTEAFF,TGCGCCAGCAGCTCAAGATCTGACAGGTTGGTCACTGAAGCTTTCTTT
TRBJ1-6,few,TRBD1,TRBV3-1,CASSQGQGPLHF,TGTGCCAGCAGCCAAGGACAGGGTCCCCTCCACTTT
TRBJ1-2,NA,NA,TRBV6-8,CASSPFDTSNYDYTF,TGTGCCAGCAGTCCATTCGACACATCTAACTATGACTACACCTTC
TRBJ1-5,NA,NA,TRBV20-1,CSVSDRRNQPQHF,TGCAGTGTCTCCGACAGACGCAATCAGCCCCAGCATTTT
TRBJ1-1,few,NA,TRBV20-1,CSPQYGSRREAFF,TGCAGTCCGCAATATGGATCGAGGAGGGAAGCTTTCTTT
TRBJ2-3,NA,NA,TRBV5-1,CASSLEYLTDTQYF,TGCGCCAGCAGCTTGGAGTATCTCACAGATACGCAGTATTTT
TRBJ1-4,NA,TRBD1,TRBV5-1,CASSVDRGGEKLFF,TGCGCCAGCAGCGTGGACAGGGGTGGTGAAAAACTGTTTTTT
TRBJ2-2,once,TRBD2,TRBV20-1,CSARPSGRDTGELFF,TGCAGTGCTAGACCTAGCGGGAGAGACACCGGGGAGCTGTTTTTT
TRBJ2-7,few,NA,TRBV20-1,CSAGSIIYEQYF,TGCAGTGCTGGTAGTATTATCTACGAGCAGTACTTC
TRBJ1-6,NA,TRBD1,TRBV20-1,CSARGTGGNESPLHF,TGCAGTGCTAGAGGGACAGGGGGAAATGAGTCACCCCTCCACTTT
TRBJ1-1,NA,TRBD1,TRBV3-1,CASSPGTGGTNTEAFF,TGTGCCAGCAGCCCTGGGACAGGGGGGACGAACACTGAAGCTTTCTTT
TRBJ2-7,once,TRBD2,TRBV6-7,CASIRSGSLLTYEQYF,TGTGCCAGCATCAGAAGCGGGAGCTTGCTTACCTACGAGCAGTACTTC
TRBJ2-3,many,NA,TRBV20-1,CSASRRGVLDTQYF,TGCAGTGCTAGCAGGCGCGGGGTCCTGGATACGCAGTATTTT
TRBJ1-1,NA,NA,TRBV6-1,CASSDWQGEAFF,TGTGCCAGCAGTGATTGGCAGGGGGAAGCTTTCTTT
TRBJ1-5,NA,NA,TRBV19,CASSSVSGSVQPQHF,TGTGCCAGTAGTTCAGTCTCAGGGTCCGTTCAGCCCCAGCATTTT
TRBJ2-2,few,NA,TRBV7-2,CASSLAITHTGELFF,TGTGCCAGCAGCTTAGCTATTACCCACACCGGGGAGCTGTTTTTT
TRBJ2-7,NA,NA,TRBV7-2,CASSLGNICEQYF,TGTGCCAGCAGCTTAGGGAACATCTGCGAGCAGTACTTC
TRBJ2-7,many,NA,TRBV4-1,CASSQDGYEQYF,TGCGCCAGCAGCCAAGACGGGTACGAGCAGTACTTC
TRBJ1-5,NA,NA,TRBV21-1,CASSNGGRQPQHF,TGTGCCAGCAGCAATGGGGGCAGGCAGCCCCAGCATTTT
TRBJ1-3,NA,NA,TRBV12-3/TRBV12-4,CASKFSGNTIYF,TGTGCCAGCAAGTTCTCTGGAAACACCATATATTTT
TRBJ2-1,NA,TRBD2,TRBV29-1,CSVVPVNAGGQFF,TGCAGCGTGGTCCCAGTGAACGCGGGGGGGCAGTTCTTC
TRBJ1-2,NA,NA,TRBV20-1,CSAPQDFGRGYTF,TGCAGTGCTCCACAAGATTTCGGTCGAGGCTACACCTTC
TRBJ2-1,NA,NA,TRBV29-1,CSVLTFSYNGQFF,TGCAGCGTTCTAACCTTCTCCTACAATGGGCAGTTCTTC
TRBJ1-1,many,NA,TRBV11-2,CASSLPTEAFF,TGTGCCAGCAGCTTACCCACTGAAGCTTTCTTT
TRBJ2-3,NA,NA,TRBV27,CASRVGTDTQYF,TGTGCCAGCAGGGTCGGTACAGATACGCAGTATTTT
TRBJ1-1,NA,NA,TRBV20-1,CSARTGGWKAEAFF,TGCAGTGCTAGGACAGGAGGGTGGAAGGCTGAAGCTTTCTTT
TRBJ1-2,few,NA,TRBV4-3,CASSQDVSYGYTF,TGCGCCAGCAGCCAAGATGTCAGCTATGGCTACACCTTC
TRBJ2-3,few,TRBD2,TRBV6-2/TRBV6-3,CASSYRTSGRSRDTQYF,TGTGCCAGCAGTTACCGGACTAGCGGGAGAAGCAGGGATACGCAGTATTTT
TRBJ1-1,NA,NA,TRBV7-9,CASKILGTEAFF,TGTGCCAGCAAGATTCTCGGCACTGAAGCTTTCTTT
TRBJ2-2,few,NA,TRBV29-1,CSVALYTGELFF,TGCAGCGTTGCACTCTACACCGGGGAGCTGTTTTTT
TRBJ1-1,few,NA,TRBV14,CASSQGRHLGRAFF,TGTGCCAGCAGCCAAGGAAGACACCTGGGGAGAGCTTTCTTT
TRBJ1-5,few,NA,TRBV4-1,CASSLRLGQPQHF,TGCGCCAGCAGCCTGAGACTCGGTCAGCCCCAGCATTTT
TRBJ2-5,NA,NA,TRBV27,CASNPPVQETQYF,TGTGCCAGCAATCCGCCCGTACAAGAGACCCAGTACTTC
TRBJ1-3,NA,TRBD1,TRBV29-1,CSVPGQGNTIYF,TGCAGCGTTCCGGGACAGGGAAACACCATATATTTT
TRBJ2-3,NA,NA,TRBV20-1,CSASPLGIRATDTQYF,TGCAGTGCCAGCCCTCTTGGTATCAGAGCCACAGATACGCAGTATTTT
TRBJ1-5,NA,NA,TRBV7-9,CASSPSTVNQPQHF,TGTGCCAGCAGTCCCTCGACAGTCAATCAGCCCCAGCATTTT